The sequence of this TCR beta chain was determined in a study of T cell responses to AZD1222 COVID-19 vaccine. Findings and limits, study-wide: Seropositive AZD1222 recipients at baseline numbered only six or seven. Females made up more of the donors, who were largely white British, and clonal diversity may have come out too low. The span of vaccine-associated CD4 TCRs extended across spike, with dominance at 160-218 and 743-854.

A word on this clone: The antigen is undetermined.

Sequencing used immunoSEQ multiplex PCR; TCRdb keeps in-frame clones, though not all of them. This table has over 150,000 clones, 85% to 90% appearing once. The germline CDR1 and CDR2 sequences are LGHNA and YSLEER. This CDR3 has 16 residues. Deletions cut 2 bases from V and 5 bases from J, with 18 bases between. The material was peripheral blood, obtained 28 days after the second AZD1222 dose. The gene calls are TRBV4-3 and TRBJ1-2; possibly TRBD1 for D (5 bases). The sequence derives from an adult who received the AZD1222 COVID-19 vaccine. CDR3: CASSQLSWDGAYGYTF. The CDR3 DNA is TGCGCCAGCAGCCAACTATCTTGGGACGGAGCTTATGGCTACACCTTC.